This T cell receptor (beta chain) originates from a study of cytomegalovirus exposure and HLA in healthy donors. General study points: Clonal expansion was found to be greater in HLA-associated TCR beta chains than in equally common others in a later analysis. More than 15,000 TCR beta sequences were associated with HLA alleles at 0.05 false discovery rate in a later analysis. Earlier analysis found most TCR beta V segments productive about 87% or about 30% of the time.

CDR3 length equals 16 residues. J lost 4 bases, V lost 5 bases, and 13 bases had no gene match. The germline CDR1 and CDR2 sequences are SEHNR and FQNEAQ (reference sequence). Primers: 60 Vbeta forward and 13 Jbeta reverse. Clones were sequenced by immunoSEQ multiplex PCR, and TCRdb holds only the in-frame ones, with some missing. The table lists 150,000 to 200,000 clones, more than 65% of them singletons. This clone was counted a single time. The antigen is not known. The sequenced material came from PBMCs. The chain recombines TRBV7-9 with TRBJ2-7; 8 bases are a match to TRBD2. The sequence derives from a woman aged 25-40 years in good health and CMV-seropositive. The CDR3 loop is CASSPGRGAGAYEQYF. CDR3 DNA sequence: TGTGCCAGCAGCCCCGGTCGAGGAGCGGGGGCTTACGAGCAGTACTTC.